Listed below are T cell receptor beta chains from one sample, sequenced in a study of OX40 agonist ivuxolimab in advanced cancers. Assay: immunoSEQ multiplex PCR; the TCRdb copy retains only in-frame clones and omits some. The repertoire holds some 80,000 clones, with around 84% as singletons. Material: CD4+ or CD8+ T cells sorted from blood, obtained in a trial of the OX40 agonist ivuxolimab. The source is an adult with an advanced solid tumor such as melanoma, head and neck, liver or kidney cancer. Both conserved end residues are part of each CDR3.

len	v_gene	j_gene	CDR3aa
11	TRBV7-9	TRBJ1-1	CASSSQGMDFF
16	TRBV4-1	TRBJ2-7	CASSLGQGAGAYEQYF
13	TRBV9	TRBJ1-1	CASSPRVNTEAFF
12	TRBV5-1	TRBJ2-1	CASSDSWGPGFF
14	TRBV19	TRBJ2-6	CASGQTGGANVLTF
12	TRBV7-3	TRBJ2-3	CASSSSRDTQYF
14	TRBV11-2	TRBJ2-3	CASAFAGRDDTQYF
12	TRBV7-8	TRBJ2-1	CASSPGGNEQFF
17	TRBV13	TRBJ2-1	CASSVGTTGASYNEQFF
14	TRBV2	TRBJ2-1	CASSGDSSYNEQFF
14	TRBV19	TRBJ1-1	CASSLQGAHTEAFF
10	TRBV7-6	TRBJ2-1	CASGKNEQFF
17	TRBV7-2	TRBJ2-3	CASSLQSGRWGTDTQYF
14	TRBV6-6	TRBJ2-5	CASRPSGGSETQYF
16	TRBV15	TRBJ1-4	CATSTVPTATNEKLFF
12	TRBV28	TRBJ1-2	CASSLPRAGYTF
13	TRBV29-1	TRBJ1-1	CSVEGSLNTEAFF